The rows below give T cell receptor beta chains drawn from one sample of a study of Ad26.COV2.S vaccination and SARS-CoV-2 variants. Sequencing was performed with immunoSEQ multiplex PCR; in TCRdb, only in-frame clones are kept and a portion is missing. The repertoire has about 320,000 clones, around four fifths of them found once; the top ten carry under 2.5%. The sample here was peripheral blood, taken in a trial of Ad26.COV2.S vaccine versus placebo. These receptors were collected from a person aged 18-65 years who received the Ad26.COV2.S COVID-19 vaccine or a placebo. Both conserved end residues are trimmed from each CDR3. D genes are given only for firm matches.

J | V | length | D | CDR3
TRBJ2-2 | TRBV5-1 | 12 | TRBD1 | ASSTQGAVGELF
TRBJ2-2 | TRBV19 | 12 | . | ASSIGGFTGELF
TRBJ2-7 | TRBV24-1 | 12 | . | ATSDRGLPYEQY
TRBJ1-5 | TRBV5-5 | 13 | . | ASGTGSRVNQPQH
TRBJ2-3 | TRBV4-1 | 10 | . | ASSPTGDTQY
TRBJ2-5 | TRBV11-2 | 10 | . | ASSLPGETQY
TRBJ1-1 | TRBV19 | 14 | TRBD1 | ASSIALGDRHTEAF
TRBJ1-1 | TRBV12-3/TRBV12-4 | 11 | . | ASKRELNTEAF
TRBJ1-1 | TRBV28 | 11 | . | ASSLLGGGEAF
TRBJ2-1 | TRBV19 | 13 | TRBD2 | ASSIALAGYNEQF
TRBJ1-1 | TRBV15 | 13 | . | ATSRDPGGNTEAF
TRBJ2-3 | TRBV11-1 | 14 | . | ASSLGGFSALSTQY
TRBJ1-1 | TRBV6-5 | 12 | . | ASSYFRGGAEAF
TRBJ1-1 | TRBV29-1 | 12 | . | SVALVQVGTEAF
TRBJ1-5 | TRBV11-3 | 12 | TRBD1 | ASTQTGGDQPQH
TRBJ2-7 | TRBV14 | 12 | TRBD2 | ASSQGGGSYEQY
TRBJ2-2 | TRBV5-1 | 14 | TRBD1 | ASSSPGTGDTGELF
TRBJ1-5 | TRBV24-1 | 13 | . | ATSDRDGGNQPQH
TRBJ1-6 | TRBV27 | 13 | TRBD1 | ASSLRTGGGSPLH
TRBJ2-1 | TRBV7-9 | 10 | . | ASSLDRNEQF
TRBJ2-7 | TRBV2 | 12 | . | ASIVGREYYEQY
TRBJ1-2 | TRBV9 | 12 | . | ASSVANTNYGYT
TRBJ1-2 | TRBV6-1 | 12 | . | ASSEPDSNYGYT
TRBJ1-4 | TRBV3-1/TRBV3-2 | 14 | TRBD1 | ASSRPGQGQNEKLF
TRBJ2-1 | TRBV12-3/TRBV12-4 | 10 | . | ASKVGNNEQF
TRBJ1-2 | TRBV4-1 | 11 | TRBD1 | ASSHPQGRGYT
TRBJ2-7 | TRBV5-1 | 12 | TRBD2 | ASSSAGVAYEQY
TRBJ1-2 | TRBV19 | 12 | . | ASENRDRSYGYT
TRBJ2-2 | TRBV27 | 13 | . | ASSFSLAPTGELF
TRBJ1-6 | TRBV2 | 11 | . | ASSMEWNSPLH
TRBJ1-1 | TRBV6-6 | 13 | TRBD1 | ASSYSNRGGVRAF
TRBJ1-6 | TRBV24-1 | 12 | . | ATKGAGPNSPLH
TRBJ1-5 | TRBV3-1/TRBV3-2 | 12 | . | ASSHRGLSQPQH
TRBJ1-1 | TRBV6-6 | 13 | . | ASRGLLMGNTEAF
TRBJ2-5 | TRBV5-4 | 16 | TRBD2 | ASSSLAGGPTYQETQY
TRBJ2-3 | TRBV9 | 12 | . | ASSVVGNTDTQY
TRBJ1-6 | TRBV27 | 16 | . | ASSTMGDLPSLNSPLH
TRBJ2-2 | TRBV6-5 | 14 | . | ASSYEPNANTGELF
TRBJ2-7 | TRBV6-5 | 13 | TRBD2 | ASSRTSGEPYEQY
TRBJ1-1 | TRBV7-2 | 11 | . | ASSLSWQAEAF